This is a list of T cell receptor beta chains from one sample in a study of CD4 and CD8 cells across lung adenocarcinoma regions. TCRdb passed the PCR reads through MiXCR, listing each CDR3 protein once. The sample holds about 17,000 distinct CDR3 sequences, about 43% seen once. Sequenced input: CD4+ T cells from the margin of a lung tumor. Receptors were obtained from a male donor with lung adenocarcinoma. The CD4 and CD8 labels of this study may be unreliable. Both conserved end residues are part of each CDR3. A D gene is named only where the DNA matches it firmly. Size is stated for part of the rows, as once, few or many counts, or as a class when the clone is expanded.

j_call | d_call | cdr3_length | clone_size | v_call | cdr3_aa | cdr3_nt
TRBJ1-4 | TRBD1 | 14 | medium-sized | TRBV10-3 | CAISEEGASEKLFF | TGTGCCATCAGTGAAGAGGGGGCCAGTGAAAAACTGTTTTTT
TRBJ2-5 | TRBD1 | 15 | . | TRBV7-6 | CASSLMGQRQETQYF | TGTGCCAGCAGCTTAATGGGACAGAGGCAAGAGACCCAGTACTTC
TRBJ2-5 | TRBD2 | 14 | . | TRBV10-2 | CAGSGVGDPETQYF | TGCGCGGGCAGCGGGGTCGGAGACCCAGAGACCCAGTACTTC
TRBJ1-2 | . | 13 | few | TRBV6-1 | CASEGRQRQGYTF | TGTGCCAGCGAGGGCAGGCAAAGGCAAGGCTACACCTTC
TRBJ2-3 | TRBD2 | 16 | few | TRBV20-1 | CSARMTSGASTDTQYF | TGCAGTGCTAGGATGACTAGCGGGGCTAGCACAGATACGCAGTATTTT
TRBJ2-3 | TRBD2 | 14 | . | TRBV6-1 | CASRGGGSTDTQYF | TGTGCCAGCAGGGGCGGGGGTAGCACAGATACGCAGTATTTT
TRBJ2-7 | . | 15 | many | TRBV6-6 | CASSYSHGTAYEQYF | TGTGCCAGCAGTTACTCGCACGGGACGGCCTACGAGCAGTACTTC
TRBJ2-3 | . | 15 | . | TRBV10-2 | CASGGGVCATDMQYF | TGCGCCAGCGGAGGGGGGGTGTGTGCCACAGATATGCAGTATTTT
TRBJ2-1 | . | 12 | . | TRBV10-3 | CAISSLPNEQFF | TGTGCCATCAGTAGCCTACCCAATGAGCAGTTCTTC
TRBJ2-3 | . | 14 | few | TRBV6-1 | CASRDSLSRDTQYF | TGTGCCAGCAGAGACAGTCTCTCGAGGGATACGCAGTATTTT
TRBJ2-7 | TRBD1 | 16 | few | TRBV24-1 | CATDNNNRGGEDEQYF | TGTGCCACCGATAACAATAACAGGGGTGGTGAGGACGAGCAGTACTTC
TRBJ2-4 | . | 15 | . | TRBV10-1 | CASGAGLRAKNTQYF | TGCGCCAGCGGCGCGGGGCTGCGAGCCAAAAATACGCAGTACTTC
TRBJ1-2 | TRBD1 | 15 | . | TRBV4-2 | CASSQRTGGYYGYTF | TGTGCCAGCAGCCAACGGACAGGGGGCTACTATGGCTACACCTTC
TRBJ2-4 | TRBD2 | 16 | many | TRBV27 | CASSSGGLAGAGIQYF | TGTGCCAGCAGTTCCGGGGGACTAGCGGGAGCGGGCATTCAGTACTTC
TRBJ2-4 | . | 21 | . | TRBV22-1 | CGGGARKTGQSPRQPRPGPSF | TGCGGCGGCGGGGCCAGGAAAACCGGTCAGAGCCCGAGGCAGCCGAGGCCCGGCCCTTCCTTC
TRBJ2-5 | . | 13 | . | TRBV6-1 | CASREPGVQTQYF | TGTGCCAGCCGGGAGCCAGGCGTACAGACCCAGTACTTC
TRBJ2-1 | . | 12 | many | TRBV6-1 | CASSESSDEQFF | TGTGCCAGCAGTGAATCCTCGGATGAGCAGTTCTTC
TRBJ2-1 | . | 17 | many | TRBV4-1 | CASSRGSGSPSYNEQFF | TGCGCCAGCTCCCGGGGGAGTGGGAGCCCCTCCTACAATGAGCAGTTCTTC
TRBJ2-6 | . | 17 | . | TRBV12-3/TRBV12-4 | CASSFGVWSSGANVLTF | TGTGCCAGCAGTTTTGGCGTTTGGAGCTCTGGGGCCAACGTCCTGACTTTC
TRBJ2-3 | TRBD2 | 15 | few | TRBV27 | CASSFDSGRTDTQYF | TGTGCCAGCAGTTTTGATAGCGGGCGCACAGATACGCAGTATTTT
TRBJ2-7 | . | 15 | . | TRBV5-1 | CASSLAIPGSYEQYF | TGCGCCAGCAGCTTGGCGATCCCCGGCTCCTACGAGCAGTACTTC
TRBJ1-2 | . | 14 | many | TRBV6-1 | CASNLDSWNYGYTF | TGTGCCAGCAATCTGGATTCCTGGAACTATGGCTACACCTTC
TRBJ2-5 | . | 16 | . | TRBV27 | CASGGIGGRDQETQYF | TGTGCCAGCGGGGGAATCGGGGGCCGCGACCAAGAGACCCAGTACTTC
TRBJ2-5 | . | 13 | . | TRBV6-1 | CASVAPPKETQYF | TGTGCCAGCGTAGCCCCACCTAAAGAGACCCAGTACTTC
TRBJ1-2 | . | 13 | many | TRBV28 | CASSIRRGDGYTF | TGTGCCAGCAGCATCCGACGGGGAGACGGCTACACCTTC
TRBJ2-5 | . | 13 | . | TRBV6-5 | CASSYSGGETQYF | TGTGCCAGCAGTTACTCAGGAGGAGAGACCCAGTACTTC
TRBJ2-5 | TRBD2 | 17 | . | TRBV27 | CASSSPGLAGGSGTQYF | TGTGCCAGCAGTTCCCCGGGACTAGCGGGGGGTTCAGGGACCCAGTACTTC
TRBJ2-2 | . | 14 | once | TRBV9 | CASKGPPNTGELFF | TGTGCCAGCAAGGGACCCCCGAACACCGGGGAGCTGTTTTTT
TRBJ2-3 | TRBD2 | 16 | . | TRBV5-4 | CASSLWGRDDTDTQYF | TGTGCCAGCAGCTTGTGGGGGAGGGACGACACAGATACGCAGTATTTT
TRBJ1-2 | . | 13 | many | TRBV6-1 | CASSTGGRNGYTF | TGTGCCAGCAGCACGGGAGGTAGGAATGGCTACACCTTC
TRBJ2-3 | TRBD2 | 13 | . | TRBV6-1 | CASGGRERETQYF | TGTGCCAGCGGGGGGCGGGAGCGGGAGACCCAGTATTTT
TRBJ2-1 | . | 15 | few | TRBV7-8 | CASSTTGSSYNEQFF | TGTGCCAGCAGCACCACAGGGAGCTCCTACAATGAGCAGTTCTTC
TRBJ2-3 | . | 14 | . | TRBV7-2 | CASTSFGPTDTQYF | TGTGCCAGCACCTCCTTTGGTCCCACAGATACGCAGTATTTT